The 11 T cell receptor beta chains in this list originate from one sample, sequenced in a study of blood T cell repertoires in COVID-19. The method was immunoSEQ multiplex PCR; TCRdb's version includes in-frame clones alone and lacks a portion of them. The table lists 21,000 or so clones, around nine tenths of them singletons. Sequenced input: peripheral blood. The receptors shown here come from a man between 65 and 79 years old with active COVID-19.

Only one count was recorded for this clone. The J gene is TRBJ2-3, the V gene TRBV3-1 (or the pseudogene TRBV3-2); the match to TRBD2 covers 9 bases. Germline V gene sequence: CDR1 LGHDT, CDR2 YNNKEL (reference sequence). V shed 7 bases, J shed 0 bases, and the junction held 5 bases outside the gene matches. The CDR3 extends over 15 amino acids. Here the CDR3 DNA reads TGTGCCAGCAACGAAGCGGGAGGTAGCACAGATACGCAGTATTTT. Its translation is CASNEAGGSTDTQYF.

The sample holds a few counts of this clone. The chain joins TRBV5-4 to TRBJ2-3, with D possibly matching TRBD2 (5 bases). The germline CDR1 and CDR2 sequences are SGHNT and YYREEE (reference sequence). This CDR3 is 14 amino acids long. V lost 1 base and J lost 5, with 11 bases in between. The CDR3 DNA reads TGTGCCAGCAGCTTGTCCGGGGTTCGAGATACGCAGTATTTT. This codes for CASSLSGVRDTQYF.

The chain combines TRBV10-3 with TRBJ2-7; 9 nucleotides agree with TRBD1. This CDR3 spans 16 amino acids. Germline CDR1 reads ENHRY; CDR2 reads SYGVKD. The V gene end was trimmed by 3 bases and the J gene end by 0 bases; junction bases not matched to a gene: 6. This CDR3 reads CAISDARGQGSYEQYF. In DNA form, the CDR3 reads TGTGCCATCAGTGATGCCCGGGGACAGGGCTCCTACGAGCAGTACTTC.

V is TRBV2 and J is TRBJ2-2, with unresolved D. In germline, CDR1 is SNHLY, CDR2 FYNNEI. V lost 6 bases and J 6 bases, leaving 11 bases between the germline ends. This CDR3 is 13 amino acids long. Here the CDR3 reads CASRVAEAGELFF. The CDR3 bases are TGTGCCAGCAGAGTTGCCGAGGCCGGGGAGCTGTTTTTT.

The chain uses TRBV11-2 and TRBJ2-1, with D possibly TRBD2 on 6 matching bases. The CDR3 contains 16 residues. The V end was cut by 4 bases, the J end by 7 bases, with 20 bases between. Germline CDR1 SGHAT, CDR2 FQNNGV. The CDR3 is CASSSLPSGLLNEQFF. CDR3 nucleotides: TGTGCCAGCAGCTCGTTACCGTCGGGACTCTTGAATGAGCAGTTCTTC.

The chain has TRBV10-3 and TRBJ2-7, with 8 bases identical to TRBD1. The CDR3 is 13 amino acids. Germline assignment: CDR1 ENHRY and CDR2 SYGVKD. The trim removed 7 bases at V and 3 bases at J, leaving 5 bases unmatched. This chain's CDR3 is CAIMTGDHYEQYF. DNA for the CDR3: TGTGCCATCATGACAGGGGACCACTACGAGCAGTACTTC.

This clone showed up just once. The chain couples TRBV18 to TRBJ2-3, with a weak D call TRBD1 (5 bases). V was pared by 1 base and J by 2 bases, with 10 bases between. Per germline, CDR1 KGHSH and CDR2 LQKENI. The length of the CDR3 is 15 residues. The CDR3 region has the DNA TGTGCCAGCTCACCACGGCAGGGTATCACAGATACGCAGTATTTT. Amino acid sequence: CASSPRQGITDTQYF.

The chain uses TRBV29-1 and TRBJ1-1; 7 nucleotides match TRBD1. The CDR3 extends over 14 amino acids. The germline gives CDR1 SQVTM, CDR2 ANQGSEA. V lost 4 bases and J lost 2; bases outside the gene matches: 7. The CDR3 loop reads CSVGQGWLNTEAFF. The DNA for the CDR3 is TGCAGCGTTGGACAGGGATGGTTAAACACTGAAGCTTTCTTT.

In DNA, the CDR3 is TGTGCCAGCAGTGTGGACAGGGGCAATGAGCAGTTCTTC. It codes for CASSVDRGNEQFF. The chain is built from TRBV2 and TRBJ2-1; 9 nucleotides line up with TRBD1. Germline V CDR1 and CDR2: SNHLY, FYNNEI. Trimming removed 4 bases from V and 6 bases from J; junction bases left unmatched: 1. The CDR3 runs to 13 residues. The full variable domain, with the rest looked up from reference TRBV2 and TRBJ2-1, is EPEVTQTPSHQVTQMGQEVILRCVPISNHLYFYWYRQILGQKVEFLVSFYNNEISEKSEIFDDQFSVERPDGSNFTLKIRSTKLEDSAMYFCASSVDRGNEQFFGPGTRLTVL.

This chain uses TRBV6-5 with TRBJ2-5; D is uncertain. The V gene lost 7 bases and the J gene lost 1 base, with 4 bases spanning the gap. This CDR3 is built from 11 residues. Looked up from germline, CDR1 is MNHEY and CDR2 is SVGAGI. This CDR3 is CASTGQETQYF. The CDR3 DNA sequence: TGTGCCAGCACAGGCCAAGAGACCCAGTACTTC.

This chain connects TRBV7-2 to TRBJ2-6; D possibly corresponds to TRBD2 (5 bases). This CDR3 is 13 amino acids long. The V end lost 3 bases, the J end lost 7 bases, and 7 bases lay between the germline ends. Germline CDR1 and CDR2: SGHTA and FQGNSA. The chain's CDR3 is CASSFGGANVLTF. The CDR3 coding sequence is TGTGCCAGCAGCTTTGGAGGAGCCAACGTCCTGACTTTC.